Listed below are T cell receptor beta chains from one sample, sequenced in a study of blood T cell repertoires in COVID-19. Assay used: immunoSEQ multiplex PCR; TCRdb lists only in-frame clones, some missing. The sample includes about 170,000 clones, roughly 80% of them seen just once. Sequenced sample: peripheral blood. The receptors shown here come from a man aged 60 to 75 with acute or convalescent COVID-19. Each CDR3 is given with its conserved first and last residue. A D gene is named only where the DNA matches it firmly.

TRBJ1-2 | TRBV3-1/TRBV3-2 | - | 14 | CASSRTEGSYGYTF | TGTGCCAGCAGCCGGACAGAGGGGAGCTATGGCTACACCTTC
TRBJ1-4 | TRBV19 | - | 10 | CATRHEKLFF | TGTGCCACGAGGCACGAAAAACTGTTTTTT
TRBJ1-4 | TRBV27 | - | 15 | CASSLSTGHYEKLFF | TGTGCCAGCAGTTTATCGACAGGACATTATGAAAAACTGTTTTTT
TRBJ1-4 | TRBV13 | TRBD1 | 14 | CASSVGTANEKLFF | TGTGCCAGCAGCGTCGGGACAGCAAATGAAAAACTGTTTTTT
TRBJ2-3 | TRBV18 | TRBD1 | 14 | CASSPTGFPDTQYF | TGTGCCAGCTCACCGACAGGGTTCCCAGATACGCAGTATTTT
TRBJ1-5 | TRBV6-5 | - | 16 | CASSYSPPGGGQPQHF | TGTGCCAGCAGTTACTCACCCCCGGGGGGCGGTCAGCCCCAGCATTTT
TRBJ1-1 | TRBV5-1 | TRBD1 | 17 | CASSYPKQGAKNTEAFF | TGCGCCAGCAGCTACCCAAAACAGGGGGCAAAGAACACTGAAGCTTTCTTT
TRBJ2-3 | TRBV7-9 | TRBD1 | 15 | CASSAGQGLTDTQYF | TGTGCCAGCAGCGCGGGACAGGGGCTGACAGATACGCAGTATTTT
TRBJ1-1 | TRBV2 | TRBD1 | 13 | CASSAQGYGEAFF | TGTGCCAGCAGTGCACAGGGGTATGGAGAAGCTTTCTTT
TRBJ1-1 | TRBV7-2 | TRBD1 | 15 | CASSLGQGYGTEAFF | TGTGCCAGCAGCCTGGGACAGGGTTATGGCACTGAAGCTTTCTTT
TRBJ1-1 | TRBV27 | - | 13 | CASNPSGRGPTFF | TGTGCCAGCAATCCCAGCGGGCGGGGCCCCACTTTCTTT
TRBJ1-1 | TRBV5-6 | - | 15 | CASSLPNRENTEAFF | TGTGCCAGCAGCTTGCCAAACAGGGAGAACACTGAAGCTTTCTTT
TRBJ1-2 | TRBV5-4 | TRBD1 | 16 | CASSRGGQGDYYGYTF | TGTGCCAGCAGCCGAGGCGGACAGGGGGATTACTATGGCTACACCTTC
TRBJ2-5 | TRBV11-2 | - | 14 | CASSLGGGRETQYF | TGTGCCAGCAGCTTAGGAGGGGGACGAGAGACCCAGTACTTC